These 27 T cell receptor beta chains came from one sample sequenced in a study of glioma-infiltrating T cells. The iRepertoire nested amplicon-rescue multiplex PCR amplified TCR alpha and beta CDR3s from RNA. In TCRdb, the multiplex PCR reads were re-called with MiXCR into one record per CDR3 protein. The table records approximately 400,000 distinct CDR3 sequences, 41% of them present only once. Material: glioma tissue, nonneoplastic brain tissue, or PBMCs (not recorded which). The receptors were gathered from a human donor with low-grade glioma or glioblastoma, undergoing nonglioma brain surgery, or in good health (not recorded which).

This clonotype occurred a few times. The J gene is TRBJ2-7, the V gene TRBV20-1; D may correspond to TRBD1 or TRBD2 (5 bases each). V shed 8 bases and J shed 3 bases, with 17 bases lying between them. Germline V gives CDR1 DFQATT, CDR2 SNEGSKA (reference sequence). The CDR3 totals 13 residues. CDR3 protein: CSSSPGTIYEQYF. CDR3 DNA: TGCAGTAGTTCCCCCGGGACGATCTACGAGCAGTACTTC.

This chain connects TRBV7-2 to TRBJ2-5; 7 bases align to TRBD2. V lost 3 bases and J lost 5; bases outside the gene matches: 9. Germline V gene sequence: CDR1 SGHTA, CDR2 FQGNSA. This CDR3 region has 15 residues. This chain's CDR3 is CASSLRVWGGETQYF. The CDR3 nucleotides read TGTGCCAGCAGCTTGCGGGTTTGGGGGGGGGAGACCCAGTACTTC.

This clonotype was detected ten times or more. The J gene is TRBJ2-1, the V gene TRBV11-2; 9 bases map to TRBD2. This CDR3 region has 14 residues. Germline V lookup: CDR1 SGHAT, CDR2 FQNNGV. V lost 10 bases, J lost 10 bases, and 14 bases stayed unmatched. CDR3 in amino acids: CATEPGTSLVEQFF. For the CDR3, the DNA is TGTGCCACTGAACCTGGGACTAGCTTGGTCGAGCAGTTCTTC. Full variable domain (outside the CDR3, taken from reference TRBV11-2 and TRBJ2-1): EAGVAQSPRYKIIEKRQSVAFWCNPISGHATLYWYQQILGQGPKLLIQFQNNGVVDDSQLPKDRFSAERLKGVDSTLKIQPAKLEDSAVYLCATEPGTSLVEQFFGPGTRLTVL.

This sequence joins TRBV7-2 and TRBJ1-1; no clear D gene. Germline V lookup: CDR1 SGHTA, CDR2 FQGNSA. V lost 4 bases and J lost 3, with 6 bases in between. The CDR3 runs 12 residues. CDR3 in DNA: TGTGCCAGCAGCTCATTGTACACTGAAGCTTTCTTT. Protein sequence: CASSSLYTEAFF.

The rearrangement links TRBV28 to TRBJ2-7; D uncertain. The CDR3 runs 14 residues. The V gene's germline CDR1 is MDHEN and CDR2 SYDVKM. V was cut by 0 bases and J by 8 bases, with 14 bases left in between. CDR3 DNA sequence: TGTGCCAGCAGTTTATGGGACGGCCCGCGGCAGCAGTACTTC. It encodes CASSLWDGPRQQYF.

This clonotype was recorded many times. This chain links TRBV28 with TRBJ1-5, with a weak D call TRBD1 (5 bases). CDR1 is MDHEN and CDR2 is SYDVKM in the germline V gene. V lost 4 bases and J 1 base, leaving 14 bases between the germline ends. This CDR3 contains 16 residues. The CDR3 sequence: CASSYIGGGSNQPQHF. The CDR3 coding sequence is TGTGCCAGCAGTTACATCGGGGGTGGAAGCAATCAGCCCCAGCATTTT.

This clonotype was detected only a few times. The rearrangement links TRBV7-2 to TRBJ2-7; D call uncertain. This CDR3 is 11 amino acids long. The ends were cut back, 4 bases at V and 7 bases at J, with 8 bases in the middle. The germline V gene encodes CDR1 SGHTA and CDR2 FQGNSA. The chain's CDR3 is CASSSPGEQYF. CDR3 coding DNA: TGTGCCAGCAGCTCCCCGGGTGAGCAGTACTTC.

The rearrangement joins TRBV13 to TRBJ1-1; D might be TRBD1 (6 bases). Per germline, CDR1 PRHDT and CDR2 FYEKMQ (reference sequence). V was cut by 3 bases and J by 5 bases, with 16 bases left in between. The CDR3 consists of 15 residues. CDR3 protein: CASSLGAAGMTEAFF. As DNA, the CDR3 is TGTGCCAGCAGCTTGGGGGCAGCGGGGATGACTGAAGCTTTCTTT.

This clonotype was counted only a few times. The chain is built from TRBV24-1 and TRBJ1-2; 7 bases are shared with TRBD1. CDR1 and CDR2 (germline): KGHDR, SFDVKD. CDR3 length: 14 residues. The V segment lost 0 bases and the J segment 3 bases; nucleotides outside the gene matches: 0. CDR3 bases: TGTGCCACCAGTGATTTGGACAGGGACTATGGCTACACCTTC. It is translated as CATSDLDRDYGYTF.

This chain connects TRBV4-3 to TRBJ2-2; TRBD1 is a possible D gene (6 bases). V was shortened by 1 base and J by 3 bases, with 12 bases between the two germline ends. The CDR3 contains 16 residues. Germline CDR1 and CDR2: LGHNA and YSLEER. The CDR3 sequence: CASSQVRGPYTGELFF. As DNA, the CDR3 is TGCGCCAGCAGCCAAGTCAGGGGACCGTACACCGGGGAGCTGTTTTTT.

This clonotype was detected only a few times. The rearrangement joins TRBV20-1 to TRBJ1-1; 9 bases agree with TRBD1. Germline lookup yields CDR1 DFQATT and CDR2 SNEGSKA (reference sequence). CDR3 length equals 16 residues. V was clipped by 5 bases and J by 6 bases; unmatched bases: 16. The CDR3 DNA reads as TGCAGTGCTGGCACCTTTTACAGGGGGCGAGCAGCTGAAGCTTTCTTT. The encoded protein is CSAGTFYRGRAAEAFF.

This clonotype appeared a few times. Here the CDR3 reads CASSHGSIRSYEQYF. DNA for the CDR3: TGTGCCAGCAGTCACGGGTCTATAAGGTCCTACGAGCAGTACTTC. V and J are TRBV6-2 or TRBV6-3 and TRBJ2-7; unclear D gene. Trimming stripped 5 bases from V and 1 base from J, with 15 bases between. CDR1 MNHEY and CDR2 SVGEGT come from the germline V gene. The CDR3 has 15 amino acids.

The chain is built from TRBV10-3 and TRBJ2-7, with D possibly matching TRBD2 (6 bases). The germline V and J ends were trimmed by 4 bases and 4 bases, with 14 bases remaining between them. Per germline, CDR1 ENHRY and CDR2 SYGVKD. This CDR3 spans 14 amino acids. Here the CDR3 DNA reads TGTGCCATCAGTGCGGCCCTGGAGGGGTACGAGCAGTACTTC. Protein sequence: CAISAALEGYEQYF.

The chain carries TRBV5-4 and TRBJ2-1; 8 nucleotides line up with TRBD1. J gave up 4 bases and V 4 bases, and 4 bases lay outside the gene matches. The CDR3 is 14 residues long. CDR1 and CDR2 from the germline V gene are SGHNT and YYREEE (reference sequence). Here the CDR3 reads CASSRTGPYNEQFF. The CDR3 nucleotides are TGTGCCAGCAGCCGGACAGGGCCATACAATGAGCAGTTCTTC.

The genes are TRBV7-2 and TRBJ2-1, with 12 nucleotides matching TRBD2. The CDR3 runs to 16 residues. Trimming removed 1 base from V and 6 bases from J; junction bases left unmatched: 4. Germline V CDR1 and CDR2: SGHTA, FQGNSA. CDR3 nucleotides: TGTGCCAGCAGCTTAGTAGGACTAGCGGGATTCAATGAGCAGTTCTTC. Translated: CASSLVGLAGFNEQFF.

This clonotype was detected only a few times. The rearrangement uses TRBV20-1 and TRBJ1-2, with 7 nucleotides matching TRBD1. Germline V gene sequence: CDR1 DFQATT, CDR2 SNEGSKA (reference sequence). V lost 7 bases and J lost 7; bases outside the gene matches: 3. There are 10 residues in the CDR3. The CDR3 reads CSGNRGGYTF. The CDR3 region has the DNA TGCAGTGGAAACAGGGGTGGCTACACCTTC.

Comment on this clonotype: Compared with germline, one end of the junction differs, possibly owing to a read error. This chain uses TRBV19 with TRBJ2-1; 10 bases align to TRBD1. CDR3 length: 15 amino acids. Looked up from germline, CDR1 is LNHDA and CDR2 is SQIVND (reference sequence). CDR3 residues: CASTQGQGIYNERFF. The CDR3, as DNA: TGTGCCAGTACCCAGGGACAGGGGATATACAATGAGCGGTTCTTC.

The CDR3: CASSLAPAGPQHF. The CDR3 DNA reads TGTGCCAGCAGCTTAGCCCCGGCGGGGCCCCAGCATTTT. This rearrangement joins TRBV7-6 to TRBJ1-5; no clear D. The V end was cut by 0 bases, the J end by 9 bases, with 9 bases between. Per the germline V gene, CDR1 is SGHVS and CDR2 is FNYEAQ. This CDR3 spans 13 amino acids.

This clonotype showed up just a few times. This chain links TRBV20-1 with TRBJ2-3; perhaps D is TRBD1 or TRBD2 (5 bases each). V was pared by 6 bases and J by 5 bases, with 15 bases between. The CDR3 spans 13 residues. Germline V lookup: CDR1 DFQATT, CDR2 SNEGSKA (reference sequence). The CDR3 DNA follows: TGCAGTGCCTCCCTAGCCGACAGAGATACGCAGTATTTT. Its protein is CSASLADRDTQYF.

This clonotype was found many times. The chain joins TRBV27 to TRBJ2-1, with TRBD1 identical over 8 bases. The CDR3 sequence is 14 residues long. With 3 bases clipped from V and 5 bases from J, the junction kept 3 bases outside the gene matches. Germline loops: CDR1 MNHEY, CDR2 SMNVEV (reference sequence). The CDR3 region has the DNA TGTGCCAGCAGTTTTGGGACAGGCCACAATGAGCAGTTCTTC. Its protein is CASSFGTGHNEQFF.

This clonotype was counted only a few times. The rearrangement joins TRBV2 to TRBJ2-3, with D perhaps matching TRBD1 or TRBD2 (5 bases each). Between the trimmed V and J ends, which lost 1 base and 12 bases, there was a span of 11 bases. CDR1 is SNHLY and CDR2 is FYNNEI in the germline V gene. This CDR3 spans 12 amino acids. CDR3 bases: TGTGCCAGCAGTGAAGGGGGGACCCGACAGTATTTT. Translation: CASSEGGTRQYF. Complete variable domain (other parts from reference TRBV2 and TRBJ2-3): EPEVTQTPSHQVTQMGQEVILRCVPISNHLYFYWYRQILGQKVEFLVSFYNNEISEKSEIFDDQFSVERPDGSNFTLKIRSTKLEDSAMYFCASSEGGTRQYFGPGTRLTVL.

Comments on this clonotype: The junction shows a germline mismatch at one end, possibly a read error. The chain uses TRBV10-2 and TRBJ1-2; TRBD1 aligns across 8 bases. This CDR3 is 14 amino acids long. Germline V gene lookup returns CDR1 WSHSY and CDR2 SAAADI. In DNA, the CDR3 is TGTGCCACACAGTCGGACAGGGAAGGGTATTGCTACACCTTC. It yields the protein CATQSDREGYCYTF.

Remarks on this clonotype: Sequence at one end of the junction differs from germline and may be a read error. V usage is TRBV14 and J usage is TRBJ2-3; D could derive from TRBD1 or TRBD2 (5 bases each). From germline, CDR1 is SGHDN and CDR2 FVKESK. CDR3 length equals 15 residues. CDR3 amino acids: CASTNGASVTDTKYF. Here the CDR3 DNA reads TGTGCCAGCACTAACGGGGCTTCTGTCACGGATACGAAGTATTTT.

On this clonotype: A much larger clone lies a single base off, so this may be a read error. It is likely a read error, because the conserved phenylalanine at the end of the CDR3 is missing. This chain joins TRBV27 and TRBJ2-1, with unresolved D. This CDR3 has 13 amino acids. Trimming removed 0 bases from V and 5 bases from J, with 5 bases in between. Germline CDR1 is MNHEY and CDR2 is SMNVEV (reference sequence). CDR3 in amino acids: CASSLSRDNEQFS. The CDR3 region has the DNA TGTGCCAGCAGTTTATCTAGGGACAATGAGCAGTTCTCC.

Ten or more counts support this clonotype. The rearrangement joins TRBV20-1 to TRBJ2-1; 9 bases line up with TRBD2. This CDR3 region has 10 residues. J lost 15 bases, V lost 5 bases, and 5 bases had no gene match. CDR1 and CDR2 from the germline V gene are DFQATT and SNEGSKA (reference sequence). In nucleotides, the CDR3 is TGCAGTGCTCAACGGCGGGAGGGGTTCTTC. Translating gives CSAQRREGFF.

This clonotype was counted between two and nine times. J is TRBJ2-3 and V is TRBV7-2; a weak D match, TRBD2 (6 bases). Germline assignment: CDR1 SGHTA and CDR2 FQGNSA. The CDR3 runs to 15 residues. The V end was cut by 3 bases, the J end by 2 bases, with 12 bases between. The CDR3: CASSLGGAYTDTQYF. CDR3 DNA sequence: TGTGCCAGCAGCTTGGGCGGGGCATACACAGATACGCAGTATTTT. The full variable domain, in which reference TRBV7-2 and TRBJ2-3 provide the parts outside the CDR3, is GAGVSQSPSNKVTEKGKDVELRCDPISGHTALYWYRQSLGQGLEFLIYFQGNSAPDKSGLPSDRFSAERTGGSVSTLTIQRTQQEDSAVYLCASSLGGAYTDTQYFGPGTRLTVL.

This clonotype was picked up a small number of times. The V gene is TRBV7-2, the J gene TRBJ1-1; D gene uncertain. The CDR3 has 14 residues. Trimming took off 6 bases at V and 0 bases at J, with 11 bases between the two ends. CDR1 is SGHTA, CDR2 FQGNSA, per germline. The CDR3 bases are TGTGCCAGCAGTCGAAGCAGGATGAACACTGAAGCTTTCTTT. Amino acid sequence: CASSRSRMNTEAFF. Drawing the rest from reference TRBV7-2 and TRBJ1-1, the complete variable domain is GAGVSQSPSNKVTEKGKDVELRCDPISGHTALYWYRQSLGQGLEFLIYFQGNSAPDKSGLPSDRFSAERTGGSVSTLTIQRTQQEDSAVYLCASSRSRMNTEAFFGQGTRLTVV.